This T cell receptor beta chain was sequenced in a study of T-cell memory formation after mild COVID-19. Study-level background: Clusters of TCRs were largely donor specific. Points from the study as a whole: Contracting CD4+ clones lay largely in CM and EM, with CD8+ ones residing in EMRA. A second wave of clones peaked on day 37, and their SARS-CoV-2 specificity went unconfirmed. Clones shrinking between day 15 and 85 showed a balanced CD4/CD8 split, and those that grew later tilted toward CD4+.

This CDR3 contains 18 residues. V shed 3 bases and J 0 bases; nucleotides not matched to a gene: 7. TCRdb independently ran MiXCR on the 5' RACE reads; one entry per CDR3 protein. The sample has about 560,000 distinct CDR3 sequences, roughly a fifth seen once. This clonotype was picked up a small number of times. Its antigen is unknown. This sequence was found in an adult woman who had mild COVID-19 (a few samples of this study predate the infection). Cell type and time point are not known. V usage is TRBV12-3 or TRBV12-4 and J usage is TRBJ2-3; 12 positions agree with TRBD2. The source material was PBMCs or a T cell subset sorted from them (not recorded which). The CDR3 sequence: CASSFYGTSGSSTDTQYF. CDR3 sequence (DNA): TGTGCCAGCAGTTTCTACGGGACTAGCGGGTCTAGCACAGATACGCAGTATTTT.